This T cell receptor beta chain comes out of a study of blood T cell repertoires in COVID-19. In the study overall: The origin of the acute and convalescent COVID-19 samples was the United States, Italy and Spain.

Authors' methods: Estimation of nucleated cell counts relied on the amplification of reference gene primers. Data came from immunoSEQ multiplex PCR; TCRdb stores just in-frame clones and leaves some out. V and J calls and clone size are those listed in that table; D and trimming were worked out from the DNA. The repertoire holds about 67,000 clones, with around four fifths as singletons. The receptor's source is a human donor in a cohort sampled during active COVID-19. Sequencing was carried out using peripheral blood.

The CDR3 coding sequence is TGTGCCAGCAGCTTTGCGGGGACCTACGAGCAGTACTTC. It codes for CASSFAGTYEQYF. The genes are TRBV11-2 and TRBJ2-7; TRBD2 is a possible D gene (6 bases). V was shortened by 3 bases and J by 2 bases, with 8 bases between the two germline ends. Germline assignment: CDR1 SGHAT and CDR2 FQNNGV. This CDR3 is 13 amino acids long. Full variable domain (rest looked up from reference TRBV11-2 and TRBJ2-7): EAGVAQSPRYKIIEKRQSVAFWCNPISGHATLYWYQQILGQGPKLLIQFQNNGVVDDSQLPKDRFSAERLKGVDSTLKIQPAKLEDSAVYLCASSFAGTYEQYFGPGTRLTVT.